This entry describes one T cell receptor (beta chain). The sample comes from a study of CD8 T cells in Susac syndrome. The sequenced target, TCR beta, came from blood CD8+ and CD4+ T cells. Random hexamers were used to reverse transcribe about 0.45 to 1 ug of RNA. The authors amplified TCR beta CDR3 across 54 Vbeta and 13 Jbeta using immunoSEQ multiplex PCR. TCRdb re-called the immunoSEQ multiplex PCR reads through MiXCR, storing one row per CDR3 protein. The sample lists 120,000 or so distinct CDR3 sequences, 96% occurring once. The sample taken for sequencing was CD4+ T cells from PBMCs. The sequence was obtained from a human donor with Susac syndrome.

The CDR3 sequence: CSVATNTQYF. CDR3 nucleotide sequence: TGCAGCGTTGCGACTAATACGCAGTATTTT. This chain links TRBV29-1 with TRBJ2-3; possible D gene TRBD2, 5 bases. The CDR3 runs to 10 residues. V shed 4 bases and J shed 7 bases, with 6 bases lying between them. Germline lookup yields CDR1 SQVTM and CDR2 ANQGSEA.